Shown below are 30 T cell receptor beta chains from a single sample sequenced in a study of shared clonotypes between healthy human individuals. The data were produced by immunoSEQ multiplex PCR, yet TCRdb's version contains in-frame clones alone and is incomplete. The sample yields about 2.4 million clones, more than 90% seen once. Sequenced material: naive CD4+ T cells sorted from blood. Sample subset: CD45RA+ positively selected. The receptor source for this set is a man between 18 and 35 years old in good health.

J is TRBJ2-5 and V is TRBV7-2; D unclear. The CDR3 totals 12 residues. Germline CDR1 SGHTA, CDR2 FQGNSA. Trimming left V 1 base short and J 5 bases short, with 5 bases between. The CDR3 sequence: CASSLEVETQYF. Written as DNA, the CDR3 is TGTGCCAGCAGCTTAGAAGTGGAGACCCAGTACTTC.

The chain recombines TRBV20-1 with TRBJ2-5; 7 bases fit TRBD2. The length of the CDR3 is 10 residues. CDR1 DFQATT and CDR2 SNEGSKA come from the germline V gene (reference sequence). V was clipped by 6 bases and J by 9 bases; unmatched bases: 4. Here the CDR3 DNA reads TGCAGTGCCGGCCGGGGGGCCCAGTACTTC. Protein: CSAGRGAQYF.

The rearrangement links TRBV5-1 to TRBJ1-1, with D hard to call. Germline loops: CDR1 SGHRS, CDR2 YFSETQ. This CDR3 has 14 residues. Trimming removed 0 bases from V and 2 bases from J, with 8 bases in between. The CDR3: CASSLDSKNTEAFF. The CDR3 DNA reads TGCGCCAGCAGCTTGGACTCCAAAAACACTGAAGCTTTCTTT. Full variable domain (outside the CDR3, taken from reference TRBV5-1 and TRBJ1-1): KAGVTQTPRYLIKTRGQQVTLSCSPISGHRSVSWYQQTPGQGLQFLFEYFSETQRNKGNFPGRFSGRQFSNSRSEMNVSTLELGDSALYLCASSLDSKNTEAFFGQGTRLTVV.

The chain uses TRBV14 and TRBJ2-2; tentatively, D is TRBD1 or TRBD2 (7 bases each). Looked up from germline, CDR1 is SGHDN and CDR2 is FVKESK. V was clipped by 6 bases and J by 5 bases, with 19 bases between them. CDR3 length equals 16 residues. The CDR3 DNA reads TGTGCCAGCAGTGACGCGAGGGGGCGGGAGACCGGGGAGCTGTTTTTT. It encodes CASSDARGRETGELFF.

The CDR3 region is CASSGGTISSYEQYF. The CDR3, as DNA: TGTGCCAGCTCAGGGGGGACAATTTCATCCTACGAGCAGTACTTC. The V and J genes are TRBV18 and TRBJ2-7; D is perhaps TRBD1 or TRBD2 (6 bases each). CDR1 and CDR2 from the germline V gene are KGHSH and LQKENI. This CDR3 is built from 15 residues. V was cut by 5 bases and J by 1 base, with 15 bases left in between.

This clone was counted a single time. The chain couples TRBV19 to TRBJ2-7; maybe TRBD2 (6 bases). The V and J ends lost 9 bases and 7 bases respectively, with 13 bases between them. The germline CDR1 and CDR2 sequences are LNHDA and SQIVND (reference sequence). The CDR3 sequence is 11 residues long. This CDR3 reads CARTERGEQYF. In nucleotides, the CDR3 is TGTGCCAGGACTGAACGGGGGGAGCAGTACTTC.

The chain couples TRBV19 to TRBJ2-5, with TRBD1 matching 12 bases. The junction had 5 bases not matched to a gene; V was cut back by 5 bases and J by 4 bases. CDR1 is LNHDA, CDR2 SQIVND, per germline (reference sequence). The CDR3 sequence is 15 residues long. Here the CDR3 reads CASSLRDRGRETQYF. The CDR3 DNA reads TGTGCCAGTAGTCTCCGGGACAGGGGGCGAGAGACCCAGTACTTC.

The chain couples TRBV6-6 to TRBJ1-2; 7 nucleotides line up with TRBD1. V dropped 4 bases and J dropped 1; count of bases not matched to a gene: 9. Germline V gene lookup returns CDR1 MNHNY and CDR2 SVGAGI (reference sequence). The length of the CDR3 is 16 residues. CDR3: CASSSYLSGGNYGYTF. For the CDR3, the DNA is TGTGCCAGCAGTTCTTACCTCTCAGGGGGTAACTATGGCTACACCTTC.

This chain uses TRBV5-4 with TRBJ2-5, with D possibly being TRBD2 (5 bases). Germline values: CDR1 SGHNT, CDR2 YYREEE (reference sequence). The V end lost 4 bases, the J end lost 5 bases, and 15 bases lay between the germline ends. The CDR3 is 14 amino acids. The CDR3 sequence: CASSKPGSDETQYF. In DNA, the CDR3 is TGTGCCAGCAGCAAACCGGGAAGCGACGAGACCCAGTACTTC.

This clone has just one count. The same CDR3 can be traced to other DNA sequences in this sample. The rearrangement joins TRBV7-2 to TRBJ2-7; D uncertain. V dropped 3 bases and J dropped 2 bases, with 8 bases sitting between them. Germline V gene sequence: CDR1 SGHTA, CDR2 FQGNSA. The CDR3 sequence is 13 residues long. CDR3 sequence (DNA): TGTGCCAGCAGCTTCACACGTACCTACGAGCAGTACTTC. This codes for CASSFTRTYEQYF. Together with reference TRBV7-2 and TRBJ2-7, the CDR3 gives the full variable domain: GAGVSQSPSNKVTEKGKDVELRCDPISGHTALYWYRQSLGQGLEFLIYFQGNSAPDKSGLPSDRFSAERTGGSVSTLTIQRTQQEDSAVYLCASSFTRTYEQYFGPGTRLTVT.

This clone was recorded once. The chain has TRBV18 and TRBJ2-1; D is tentatively TRBD1 or TRBD2 (5 bases each). Trimming took 1 base from V and 0 from J, leaving 10 bases between them. Germline-derived CDR1 and CDR2 are KGHSH and LQKENI. CDR3 size: 16 residues. The CDR3 DNA reads as TGTGCCAGCTCACCACGAAGGGGAGACTCCTACAATGAGCAGTTCTTC. Protein: CASSPRRGDSYNEQFF. Variable domain in full (rest from reference TRBV18 and TRBJ2-1): NAGVMQNPRHLVRRRGQEARLRCSPMKGHSHVYWYRQLPEEGLKFMVYLQKENIIDESGMPKERFSAEFPKEGPSILRIQQVVRGDSAAYFCASSPRRGDSYNEQFFGPGTRLTVL.

The rearrangement links TRBV4-1 to TRBJ2-7; no clear D gene. The CDR3 runs to 14 residues. Germline loops: CDR1 MGHRA, CDR2 YSYEKL. Trimming cost V 2 bases and J 2 bases, with 10 bases left between them. CDR3 residues: CASSQTYRAYEQYF. CDR3 DNA: TGCGCCAGCAGCCAAACGTATCGGGCCTACGAGCAGTACTTC.

The CDR3 DNA reads as TGTGCCATCGGAGAGGGTACTGGGGCCAACGTCCTGACTTTC. Its translation: CAIGEGTGANVLTF. V gene TRBV10-3 combines with J gene TRBJ2-6; a weak D match, TRBD2 (5 bases). Germline CDR1 reads ENHRY; CDR2 reads SYGVKD. Trimming removed 8 bases at V and 2 bases at J, with 10 bases between. The CDR3 length is 14 residues.

This clone was found a few times. The rearrangement joins TRBV18 to TRBJ1-2; no clear D. The CDR3 runs 14 residues. V was cut by 4 bases and J by 6 bases, with 15 bases left in between. Germline-derived CDR1 and CDR2 are KGHSH and LQKENI. The CDR3 bases are TGTGCCAGCTCACGGCTAAGCGAGGCCCATGGCTACACCTTC. Translated: CASSRLSEAHGYTF.

Worth noting for this clone: The sample contains more than one DNA sequence encoding this CDR3. This chain connects TRBV5-1 to TRBJ1-1; D is perhaps TRBD1 (5 bases). In germline, CDR1 is SGHRS, CDR2 YFSETQ. The CDR3 runs 14 residues. V shed 1 base and J shed 0 bases, with 7 bases lying between them. The CDR3 bases are TGCGCCAGCAGCTTGTGGGGGATGAACACTGAAGCTTTCTTT. Protein sequence: CASSLWGMNTEAFF.

The chain combines TRBV5-4 with TRBJ1-6; D gene ambiguous. Trimming stripped 6 bases from V and 7 bases from J, with 17 bases between. The CDR3 is 15 amino acids. Germline CDR1 and CDR2: SGHNT and YYREEE (reference sequence). CDR3 protein: CASTDRSRGNSPLHF. CDR3 sequence (DNA): TGTGCCAGCACCGATAGGAGTCGGGGAAATTCACCCCTCCACTTT.

The rearrangement uses TRBV5-4 and TRBJ1-2; D is uncertain. Germline V gene data show CDR1 as SGHNT and CDR2 as YYREEE (reference sequence). V was trimmed by 0 bases and J by 4 bases, leaving 13 bases between them. This CDR3 is 15 amino acids long. CDR3 region: CASSLAGVSGYGYTF. As DNA, the CDR3 is TGTGCCAGCAGCTTGGCGGGTGTCTCGGGCTATGGCTACACCTTC.

In the case of this clone: The limits of the CDR3 on the DNA are not certain, so only TCRdb's listed CDR3 is given. The chain joins TRBV21-1 to TRBJ1-6. TRBV21-1 is listed as a pseudogene. The CDR3 is 14 amino acids long, termini counted. This chain's CDR3 is CASTSWGTGSPLHF.

The gene calls are TRBV7-8 and TRBJ1-2; 7 nucleotides align to TRBD1. The ends lost 0 bases at V and 1 base at J; junction bases unmatched: 5. Per the germline V gene, CDR1 is SGHVS and CDR2 is FQNEAQ. This CDR3 has 16 amino acids. CDR3 DNA sequence: TGTGCCAGCAGCTTAGCCAGGGACAGTAATAACTATGGCTACACCTTC. It codes for CASSLARDSNNYGYTF.

The V and J genes are TRBV4-1 and TRBJ1-1; 8 bases agree with TRBD1. The germline V gene has CDR1 MGHRA and CDR2 YSYEKL. Trimming cost V 1 base and J 1 base; bases outside gene matches: 11. This CDR3 region has 18 residues. Here the CDR3 reads CASSQAPIAGTGNTEAFF. In DNA form, the CDR3 reads TGCGCCAGCAGCCAAGCTCCGATCGCCGGGACAGGGAACACTGAAGCTTTCTTT.

Points on this clone: The sample holds other DNA sequences that translate to the same CDR3. V and J are TRBV18 and TRBJ1-6; D is unclear. The ends were cut back, 1 base at V and 0 bases at J, with 7 bases in the middle. The germline V gene encodes CDR1 KGHSH and CDR2 LQKENI. The CDR3 covers 16 residues. The CDR3 bases are TGTGCCAGCTCACCACTAGGGAGCTCCTATAATTCACCCCTCCACTTT. Its protein is CASSPLGSSYNSPLHF.

The chain links TRBV7-9 to TRBJ2-7; TRBD1 might be the D (6 bases). Per germline, CDR1 SEHNR and CDR2 FQNEAQ (reference sequence). V was pared by 5 bases and J by 2 bases, with 13 bases between. The CDR3 runs 14 residues. CDR3 amino acids: CASSLDRRPYEQYF. The CDR3 DNA is TGTGCCAGCAGCCTCGACAGGAGGCCCTACGAGCAGTACTTC.

This clone was counted between two and nine times. The CDR3 DNA follows: TGCAGCGCTCTCCAGGGGGGGAACACTGAAGCTTTCTTT. This codes for CSALQGGNTEAFF. This chain connects TRBV29-1 to TRBJ1-1; 7 positions agree with TRBD1. CDR1 SQVTM and CDR2 ANQGSEA come from the germline V gene. There are 13 residues in the CDR3. J was trimmed by 1 base and V by 7 bases; bases with no gene match: 6. The full variable domain, rest sourced from reference TRBV29-1 and TRBJ1-1, is SAVISQKPSRDICQRGTSLTIQCQVDSQVTMMFWYRQQPGQSLTLIATANQGSEATYESGFVIDKFPISRPNLTFSTLTVSNMSPEDSSIYLCSALQGGNTEAFFGQGTRLTVV.

This sequence joins TRBV5-1 and TRBJ2-3, with a possible D match to TRBD2 (6 bases). The CDR3 is 15 amino acids. CDR1 is SGHRS, CDR2 YFSETQ, per germline. Deletions cut 4 bases from V and 4 bases from J, with 16 bases between. DNA of the CDR3: TGCGCCAGCAGCCTTTTACCCGGGGGAGCAGATACGCAGTATTTT. It is translated as CASSLLPGGADTQYF.

V gene TRBV4-1 combines with J gene TRBJ2-6; the D gene is possibly TRBD2 (6 bases). This CDR3 has 13 amino acids. The germline V gene has CDR1 MGHRA and CDR2 YSYEKL. Trimming pared 10 bases from V and 2 bases from J, leaving 9 bases between. The CDR3 here is CAIAGPGANVLTF. The CDR3 bases are TGCGCCATCGCGGGGCCTGGGGCCAACGTCCTGACTTTC.

The V and J genes are TRBV6-1 and TRBJ2-7; 9 bases line up with TRBD2. Germline CDR1 reads MNHNS; CDR2 reads SASEGT. The CDR3 runs 14 residues. V shed 7 bases and J 2 bases; nucleotides not matched to a gene: 6. The CDR3 nucleotides are TGTGCCAGCACCTTGACTAGCGGTACCTACGAGCAGTACTTC. Translation: CASTLTSGTYEQYF.

The chain combines TRBV4-3 with TRBJ2-7; 14 bases match TRBD2. The CDR3 runs 15 residues. The germline V gene has CDR1 LGHNA and CDR2 YSLEER. Losses at the gene ends were 3 bases for V and 7 bases for J; bases not matched to a gene: 5. CDR3 DNA sequence: TGCGCCAGCAGCCACGGGACTAGCGGGAGCTATGAGCAGTACTTC. Protein sequence: CASSHGTSGSYEQYF.

The V gene is TRBV19, the J gene TRBJ2-7; TRBD2 matches 12 bases. Germline V gives CDR1 LNHDA, CDR2 SQIVND (reference sequence). This CDR3 has 16 residues. V lost 8 bases, J lost 3 bases, and 11 bases stayed unmatched. The chain's CDR3 is CASLELAGGKFYEQYF. The CDR3 region has the DNA TGTGCCAGTCTAGAACTAGCGGGAGGAAAATTCTACGAGCAGTACTTC. The variable domain in full, with the rest retrieved from reference TRBV19 and TRBJ2-7, is DGGITQSPKYLFRKEGQNVTLSCEQNLNHDAMYWYRQDPGQGLRLIYYSQIVNDFQKGDIAEGYSVSREKKESFPLTVTSAQKNPTAFYLCASLELAGGKFYEQYFGPGTRLTVT.

The chain combines TRBV7-2 with TRBJ2-2; D gene unclear. There are 16 residues in the CDR3. Germline V lookup: CDR1 SGHTA, CDR2 FQGNSA. The V end was cut by 2 bases, the J end by 1 base, with 11 bases between. DNA for the CDR3: TGTGCCAGCAGCTTAAGTGGCGGTCTGAACACCGGGGAGCTGTTTTTT. This codes for CASSLSGGLNTGELFF.

CDR3 sequence reads: CASERLGEKLFF. The CDR3 nucleotides are TGTGCGTCGGAAAGGTTAGGGGAAAAACTGTTTTTT. The genes are TRBV28 and TRBJ1-4; D call uncertain. Germline V lookup: CDR1 MDHEN, CDR2 SYDVKM. The CDR3 has 12 residues.